Listed below are T cell receptor beta chains from one sample, sequenced in a study of response to subunit inactivated influenza vaccine. TCRdb reprocessed the RT-PCR reads with MiXCR, giving one entry per CDR3 protein. Here the sample spans about 500,000 distinct CDR3 sequences, about 15% being singletons. The sequencing used CD4+ T cells sorted from PBMCs, collected less than 25 months after vaccination. The receptors shown here come from a man between 50 and 69 years old who received an inactivated influenza vaccine. The CDR3 runs from the conserved cysteine through the conserved F or W. Each record gives: clone size, D gene, V gene, J gene, CDR3 protein, CDR3 DNA. The D gene is left open where the match is weak. Only part of the rows carry a size: once, few, many, or a class if the clone is expanded.

-	-	TRBV4-2	TRBJ2-7	CASSQDLGGPYEQYF	TGTGCCAGCAGCCAAGATTTGGGGGGCCCCTACGAGCAGTACTTC
-	-	TRBV27	TRBJ1-5	CASNGHATNQPQHF	TGTGCCAGCAATGGACACGCGACGAATCAGCCCCAGCATTTT
-	TRBD2	TRBV20-1	TRBJ2-7	CSARDLAGGSSYEQYF	TGCAGTGCTAGAGATCTAGCGGGAGGGAGCTCCTACGAGCAGTACTTC
few	-	TRBV20-1	TRBJ1-4	CSARQGRISEKLFF	TGCAGTGCTAGACAAGGCAGGATTAGTGAAAAACTGTTTTTT
-	TRBD1	TRBV5-1	TRBJ1-2	CASSLEPGQHYGYTF	TGCGCCAGCAGCCTCGAACCGGGACAGCACTATGGCTACACCTTC
few	-	TRBV2	TRBJ2-1	CASRGGTQNEQFF	TGTGCCAGCAGAGGGGGGACTCAGAATGAGCAGTTCTTC
many	TRBD2	TRBV12-3/TRBV12-4	TRBJ2-2	CASSLVAGGTGELFF	TGTGCCAGCAGTTTAGTAGCGGGGGGCACCGGGGAGCTGTTTTTT
-	-	TRBV5-1	TRBJ1-1	CASSYDRQGAFF	TGCGCCAGCAGCTACGACAGGCAGGGAGCTTTCTTT
-	-	TRBV18	TRBJ2-7	CASSPRGSGGTSYEQYF	TGTGCCAGCTCACCCCGGGGTAGCGGAGGCACCTCCTACGAGCAGTACTTC
-	-	TRBV20-1	TRBJ2-1	CSARDLDRWENEQFF	TGCAGTGCTAGAGATCTAGACAGATGGGAGAATGAGCAGTTCTTC